This paragraph reports one TCR beta chain. This entry is derived from a study of T cell changes during pregnancy in multiple sclerosis. Repertoires were generated with immunoSEQ multiplex PCR, while TCRdb's copy carries only in-frame clones and drops some. Of some 43,000 clones in the sample, roughly 91% were seen once. The sample was CD8+ T cells from peripheral blood mononuclear cells, taken in the first trimester of pregnancy. The source of this sequence is a female donor with multiple sclerosis, enrolled in a pregnancy study.

The CDR3 sequence: CASSEATGDQPQHF. CDR3 DNA: TGTGCCAGCAGTGAAGCCACAGGGGATCAGCCCCAGCATTTT. The V gene is TRBV6-1, the J gene TRBJ1-5; 7 nucleotides match TRBD1. This CDR3 is built from 14 residues. Unmatched junction bases numbered 1, after V lost 0 bases and J lost 5 bases. Germline lookup yields CDR1 MNHNS and CDR2 SASEGT.